This T cell receptor beta chain derives from a study of T cells in Graves' hyperthyroidism and ophthalmopathy. Looking at the study overall: Peripheral blood was secured at the point of initial diagnosis, before any treatment.

There were TCR beta CDR3 regions amplified from RNA transcripts. A set of HTBI primers served as the primers for a first-round RT-PCR of the TCR CDR3. TCRdb re-called the multiplex PCR reads through MiXCR, storing one row per CDR3 protein. Among about 500,000 distinct CDR3 sequences listed, 17% were seen once. As for this clonotype: Its target is not known.

CDR3 length equals 15 residues. CDR1 and CDR2 (germline): KGHSH, LQKENI. Trimming left V 3 bases short and J 0 bases short, with 8 bases between. Study-wide results and caveats: Most clonotypes expanded in the thyroid (above 0.001) were also present in blood. The model anticipated ophthalmopathy a median around six months pre-onset.

The sequence came from a woman aged 18 to 35 with Graves' ophthalmopathy. The chain has TRBV18 and TRBJ2-2; D is uncertain. The source material was blood. CDR3 bases: TGTGCCAGCTCACCCCGGGCAGCGAACACCGGGGAGCTGTTTTTT. Translated: CASSPRAANTGELFF. The variable domain in full, with the rest retrieved from reference TRBV18 and TRBJ2-2, is NAGVMQNPRHLVRRRGQEARLRCSPMKGHSHVYWYRQLPEEGLKFMVYLQKENIIDESGMPKERFSAEFPKEGPSILRIQQVVRGDSAAYFCASSPRAANTGELFFGEGSRLTVL.